One sample yielded the 3 T cell receptor beta chains listed below, sequenced in a study of OX40 agonist ivuxolimab in advanced cancers. TCRdb's table, derived via immunoSEQ multiplex PCR, lists solely in-frame clones and lacks some. This table holds around 44,000 clones, around 87% found once. Specimen: CD4+ or CD8+ T cells sorted from blood, collected in a trial of the OX40 agonist ivuxolimab. Receptor source: an adult with an advanced solid tumor such as melanoma, head and neck, liver or kidney cancer.

Only one count was recorded for this clone. The V and J genes are TRBV10-2 and TRBJ1-4; 7 nucleotides agree with TRBD1. The CDR3 is 14 amino acids. Trimming removed 8 bases from V and 7 bases from J; junction bases left unmatched: 10. Germline CDR1 is WSHSY and CDR2 is SAAADI. CDR3 DNA: TGCGCCAGCGGGGTGGGGACAGCCGGTGAAAAACTGTTTTTT. It encodes CASGVGTAGEKLFF.

This rearrangement joins TRBV15 to TRBJ1-2; TRBD1 is a possible D gene (5 bases). Germline values: CDR1 LNHNV, CDR2 YYDKDF (reference sequence). V was shortened by 5 bases and J by 6 bases, with 16 bases between the two germline ends. The CDR3 runs 14 residues. This CDR3 reads CATSGGGVVNGYTF. CDR3 DNA sequence: TGTGCCACCAGCGGGGGGGGAGTAGTAAATGGCTACACCTTC.

The rearrangement joins TRBV7-3 to TRBJ2-5; D might be TRBD2 (6 bases). Germline CDR1 SGHTA, CDR2 FQGTGA. The CDR3 runs 14 residues. Trimming pared 3 bases from V and 5 bases from J, leaving 13 bases between. In DNA form, the CDR3 reads TGTGCCAGCAGCTTGGGGTCGACTAGTGAGACCCAGTACTTC. Translation gives CASSLGSTSETQYF.